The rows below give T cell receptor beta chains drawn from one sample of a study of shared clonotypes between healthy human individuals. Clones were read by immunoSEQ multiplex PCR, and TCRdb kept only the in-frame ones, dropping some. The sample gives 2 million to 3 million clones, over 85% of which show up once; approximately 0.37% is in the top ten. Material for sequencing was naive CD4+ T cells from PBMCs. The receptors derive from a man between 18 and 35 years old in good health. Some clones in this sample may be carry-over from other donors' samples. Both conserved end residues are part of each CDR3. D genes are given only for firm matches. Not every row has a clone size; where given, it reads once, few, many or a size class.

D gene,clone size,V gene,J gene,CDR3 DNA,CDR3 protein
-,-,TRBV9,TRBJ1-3,TGTGCCAGCAGCGTAGCATTTCCTTACCCCGGAAACACCATATATTTT,CASSVAFPYPGNTIYF
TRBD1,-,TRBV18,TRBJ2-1,TGTGCCAGCTCTCGGGACAGGAATCAGAATGAGCAGTTCTTC,CASSRDRNQNEQFF
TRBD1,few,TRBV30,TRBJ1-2,TGTGCCCAGTATCCCGGACAGGGGGCTCATGGCTACACCTTC,CAQYPGQGAHGYTF
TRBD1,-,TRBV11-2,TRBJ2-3,TGTGCCAGCAGCCGGTGGACAGGGGCAGATACGCAGTATTTT,CASSRWTGADTQYF
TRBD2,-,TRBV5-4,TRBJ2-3,TGTGCCAGCAGCCCGACGGAGGCTAGCGGGAGAACAGATACGCAGTATTTT,CASSPTEASGRTDTQYF
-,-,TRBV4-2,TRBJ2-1,TGTGCCAGCAGCCTTCCCCGGGGAGGACTACCCGACGGTGAGCAGTTCTTC,CASSLPRGGLPDGEQFF
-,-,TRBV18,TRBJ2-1,TGTGCCAGCTCACCAGGGACTGGGCGTTGGCAGTTCTTC,CASSPGTGRWQFF
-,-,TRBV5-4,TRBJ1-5,TGTGCCAGCAGCTTGGGGGGTCCTGATCAGCCCCAGCATTTT,CASSLGGPDQPQHF
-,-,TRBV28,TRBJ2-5,TGTGCCAGCAGCCGATCCAAAAGATTGGAGACCCAGTACTTC,CASSRSKRLETQYF
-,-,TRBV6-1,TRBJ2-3,TGTGCCAGCCTGATAGACAGGAGATCGGGGACGCAGTATTTT,CASLIDRRSGTQYF
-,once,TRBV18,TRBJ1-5,TGTGCCAGCTCACCGGGTACGGGGTGGGATCAGCCCCAGCATTTT,CASSPGTGWDQPQHF
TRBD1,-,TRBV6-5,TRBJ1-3,TGTGCCAGCAGTAACAGGGGTTTTAGAGGAAACACCATATATTTT,CASSNRGFRGNTIYF
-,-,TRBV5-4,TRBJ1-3,TGTGCCAGCAGTTTTAAGGATCGGAACACCATATATTTT,CASSFKDRNTIYF
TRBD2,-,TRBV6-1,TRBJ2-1,TGTGCCAGCAGTGAAGGGTGGGGACTAGCGGGAGGGAATGAGCAGTTCTTC,CASSEGWGLAGGNEQFF
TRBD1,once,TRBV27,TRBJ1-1,TGTGCCAGCAGCCGATCAGGACAGGGGGCTTCTGAAGCTTTCTTT,CASSRSGQGASEAFF
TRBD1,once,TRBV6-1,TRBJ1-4,TGTGCCAGCAGTGAGCGGAACAGGGGAGGGGGTGAAAAACTGTTTTTT,CASSERNRGGGEKLFF
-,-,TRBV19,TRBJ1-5,TGTGCCAGTACCCCCGGAGGTGGGAGCAATCAGCCCCAGCATTTT,CASTPGGGSNQPQHF
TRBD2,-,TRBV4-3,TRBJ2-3,TGCGCCAGCAGCCAAGATCTTTGGACTAGCGGGACTGGTCCCGAGACAGATACGCAGTATTTT,CASSQDLWTSGTGPETDTQYF
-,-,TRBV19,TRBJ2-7,TGTGCCAGTAGTAGTCAGGGGAAGACCTACGAGCAGTACTTC,CASSSQGKTYEQYF
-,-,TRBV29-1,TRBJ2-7,TGCAGCGTTGGACCCCAGGGCTACGAGCAGTACTTC,CSVGPQGYEQYF
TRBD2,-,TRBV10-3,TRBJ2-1,TGTGCCATGAGTTCGGGACTAGCGGGTTGGGAGCAGTTCTTC,CAMSSGLAGWEQFF
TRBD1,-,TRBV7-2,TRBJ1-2,TGTGCCAGCAGCTACACCGGGACAGACCGTGCGTACACCTTC,CASSYTGTDRAYTF
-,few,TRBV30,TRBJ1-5,TGTGCCTGGACCCGGGACAGCAATCAGCCCCAGCATTTT,CAWTRDSNQPQHF
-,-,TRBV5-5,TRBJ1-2,TGTGCCAGCAGCTTGGCAGGGGAAGGCTATGGCTACACCTTC,CASSLAGEGYGYTF
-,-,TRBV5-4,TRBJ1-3,TGTGCCAGCACGGATGAGGCGGATGGAAACACCATATATTTT,CASTDEADGNTIYF
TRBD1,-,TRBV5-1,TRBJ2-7,TGCGCCAGCAGCCCGGGGACAGGGGGTATCGAGCAGTACTTC,CASSPGTGGIEQYF
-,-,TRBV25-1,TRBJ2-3,TGTGCCAGCAGGAACCCCGTCACAGATACGCAGTATTTT,CASRNPVTDTQYF
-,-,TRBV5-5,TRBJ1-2,TGTGCCAGCAGCTTGGTCAGGGATAACACCTTC,CASSLVRDNTF
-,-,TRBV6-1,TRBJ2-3,TGTGCCAGCAGTGTCCCGGGACGGGCAGATACGCAGTATTTT,CASSVPGRADTQYF
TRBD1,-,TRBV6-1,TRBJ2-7,TGTGCCAGCAGTCAAGGCCCGCGACAGGGGGCCTACGAGCAGTACTTC,CASSQGPRQGAYEQYF
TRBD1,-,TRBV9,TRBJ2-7,TGTGCCAGCAGCCTGAATGTAGGACAGGGGTACGAGCAGTACTTC,CASSLNVGQGYEQYF